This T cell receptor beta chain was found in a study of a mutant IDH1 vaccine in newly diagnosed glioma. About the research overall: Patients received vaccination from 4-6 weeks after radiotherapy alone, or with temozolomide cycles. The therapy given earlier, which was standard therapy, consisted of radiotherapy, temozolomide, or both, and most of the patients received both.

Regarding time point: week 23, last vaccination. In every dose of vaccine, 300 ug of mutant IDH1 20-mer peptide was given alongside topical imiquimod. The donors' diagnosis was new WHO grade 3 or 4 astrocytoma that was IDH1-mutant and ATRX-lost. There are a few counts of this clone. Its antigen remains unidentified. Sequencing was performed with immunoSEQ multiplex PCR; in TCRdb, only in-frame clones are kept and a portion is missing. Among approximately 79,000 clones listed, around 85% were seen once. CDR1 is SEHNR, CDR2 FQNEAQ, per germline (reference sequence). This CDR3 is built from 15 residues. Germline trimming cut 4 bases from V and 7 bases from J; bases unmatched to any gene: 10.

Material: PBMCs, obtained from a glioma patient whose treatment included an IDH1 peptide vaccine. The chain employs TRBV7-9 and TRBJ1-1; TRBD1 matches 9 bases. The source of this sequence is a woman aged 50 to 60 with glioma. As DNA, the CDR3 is TGTGCCAGCAGCTGGGGTCGGGACAGGGCTGATGAAGCTTTCTTT. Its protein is CASSWGRDRADEAFF. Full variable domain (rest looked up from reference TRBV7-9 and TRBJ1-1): DTGVSQNPRHKITKRGQNVTFRCDPISEHNRLYWYRQTLGQGPEFLTYFQNEAQLEKSRLLSDRFSAERPKGSFSTLEIQRTEQGDSAMYLCASSWGRDRADEAFFGQGTRLTVV.